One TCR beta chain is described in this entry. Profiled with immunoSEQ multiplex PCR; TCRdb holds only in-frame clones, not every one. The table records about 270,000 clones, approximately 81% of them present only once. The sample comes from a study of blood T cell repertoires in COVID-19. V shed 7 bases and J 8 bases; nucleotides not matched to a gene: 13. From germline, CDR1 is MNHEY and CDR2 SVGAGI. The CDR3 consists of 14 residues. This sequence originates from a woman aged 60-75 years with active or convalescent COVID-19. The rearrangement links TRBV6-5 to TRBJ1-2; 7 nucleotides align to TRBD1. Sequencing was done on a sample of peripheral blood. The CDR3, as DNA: TGTGCCAGCACCGTACAGGGGAGAGTTGGAGGCTACACCTTC. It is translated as CASTVQGRVGGYTF.